This entry lists 3 T cell receptor beta chains sequenced from one sample in a study of blood T cells in healthy people across ages. PCR was performed a second time for about 6 to 12 cycles using a sample-barcoded 5' primer and a J-beta primer mix. TCRdb itself ran the 5' RACE reads through MiXCR, one entry per CDR3 protein. The sample includes about 900,000 distinct CDR3 sequences, roughly 48% seen only once; the top ten take 13%. Sequences were obtained from blood. These receptors all stem from a man younger than 40 in good health.

The chain links TRBV18 to TRBJ1-1; D uncertain. The CDR3 is 14 residues long. With 4 bases removed from V and 1 base from J, the gap between germline ends came to 10 bases. Germline V gives CDR1 KGHSH, CDR2 LQKENI. This CDR3 is CASSHSEANTEAFF. The CDR3 DNA follows: TGTGCCAGCTCACATTCGGAGGCGAACACTGAAGCTTTCTTT.

In this sample, this clonotype turned up a few times. The rearrangement links TRBV6-6 to TRBJ2-1, with 10 bases fitting TRBD2. The germline V gene has CDR1 MNHNY and CDR2 SVGAGI (reference sequence). J lost 12 bases, V lost 6 bases, and 5 bases had no gene match. The CDR3 loop spans 12 amino acids. The CDR3: CASSPTSGWQFF. CDR3 DNA: TGTGCCAGCAGCCCGACTAGCGGGTGGCAGTTCTTC.

The CDR3 region is CASSLSGWGRGGQETQYF. The CDR3 coding sequence is TGTGCCAGCAGCCTTAGTGGTTGGGGGCGGGGGGGCCAAGAGACCCAGTACTTC. The gene calls are TRBV7-2 and TRBJ2-5, with TRBD2 matching over 9 bases. Germline CDR1 is SGHTA and CDR2 is FQGNSA. The CDR3 has 18 residues. The V and J ends lost 5 bases and 1 base, in that order; junction bases with no gene match: 14.